Listed here are 28 T cell receptor beta chains from one sample, sequenced in a study of naive and memory T cell subsets. Two oligonucleotides, mixed equimolar, formed the beta constant-region primer covering TRBC1 and TRBC2. Ligated cDNA was amplified by four rounds of PCR with nested alpha and beta constant-region primers and SP2. TCRdb reanalysed the UMI-ligation and nested PCR reads using MiXCR and keeps one entry per CDR3 protein. The table includes approximately 140,000 distinct CDR3 sequences, roughly 23% detected once. Study findings and constraints: Especially in CD8 cells, naive repertoires contained a few larger clonotypes, possibly CD45RA-re-expressing memory cells.

These TCRs' antigens remain unknown. What was sequenced was naive CD4+ T cells from blood. These receptors all come from a human donor in good health.

The chain is built from TRBV28 and TRBJ1-1; the D is unclear. The V end lost 6 bases, the J end lost 0 bases, and 17 bases lay between the germline ends. Germline V gene data show CDR1 as MDHEN and CDR2 as SYDVKM. This CDR3 spans 16 amino acids. CDR3: CASSSTQQRLNTEAFF. Written as DNA, the CDR3 is TGTGCCAGCAGCTCCACCCAACAGAGACTGAACACTGAAGCTTTCTTT.

This clonotype was counted only a few times. V usage is TRBV7-3 and J usage is TRBJ2-5, with TRBD2 identical over 10 bases. Germline CDR1 reads SGHTA; CDR2 reads FQGTGA. V trimming: 5 bases; J trimming: 6 bases; junction bases outside the gene matches: 9. This CDR3 contains 15 residues. DNA for the CDR3: TGTGCCAGCAGCCCCTCCAGCGGGAGGGTGAAGACCCAGTACTTC. It encodes CASSPSSGRVKTQYF.

This clonotype showed up just a few times. The rearrangement links TRBV29-1 to TRBJ1-2; the D gene is possibly TRBD1 (6 bases). The germline V gene encodes CDR1 SQVTM and CDR2 ANQGSEA. Trimming took off 6 bases at V and 0 bases at J, with 14 bases between the two ends. The CDR3 is made up of 14 amino acids. The DNA for the CDR3 is TGCAGCGTCACCTCAGGGGACTCTAACTATGGCTACACCTTC. Translation gives CSVTSGDSNYGYTF. Complete variable domain (other parts from reference TRBV29-1 and TRBJ1-2): SAVISQKPSRDICQRGTSLTIQCQVDSQVTMMFWYRQQPGQSLTLIATANQGSEATYESGFVIDKFPISRPNLTFSTLTVSNMSPEDSSIYLCSVTSGDSNYGYTFGSGTRLTVV.

This chain uses TRBV9 with TRBJ2-3; 7 nucleotides align to TRBD2. The germline CDR1 and CDR2 sequences are SGDLS and YYNGEE. Germline trimming cut 0 bases from V and 2 bases from J; bases unmatched to any gene: 6. The CDR3 runs 16 residues. CDR3 nucleotides: TGTGCCAGCAGCGTAGGAAGCGGGGCGGTCACAGATACGCAGTATTTT. Translated: CASSVGSGAVTDTQYF.

The chain combines TRBV20-1 with TRBJ1-3, with D unresolved. Trimming pared 3 bases from V and 6 bases from J, leaving 6 bases between. In germline, CDR1 is DFQATT, CDR2 SNEGSKA (reference sequence). The length of the CDR3 is 11 residues. CDR3 residues: CSARGVNTIYF. For the CDR3, the DNA is TGCAGTGCTAGGGGCGTAAACACCATATATTTT.

This clonotype was counted ten times or more. The rearrangement joins TRBV29-1 to TRBJ2-3; no reliable D call. The CDR3 has 11 residues. V gave up 3 bases and J gave up 2 bases, with 3 bases separating them. Germline V gene sequence: CDR1 SQVTM, CDR2 ANQGSEA. The CDR3 loop reads CSVDHTDTQYF. The CDR3 region has the DNA TGCAGCGTTGACCACACAGATACGCAGTATTTT.

The rearrangement uses TRBV11-2 and TRBJ1-2, with 7 bases aligning to TRBD1. This CDR3 is built from 12 residues. Germline-derived CDR1 and CDR2 are SGHAT and FQNNGV. With V trimmed by 5 bases and J by 8 bases, 5 bases remained unmatched. The CDR3 coding sequence is TGTGCCAGCAGCCCCCGGGACAGAGGCTACACCTTC. Translating it yields CASSPRDRGYTF.

This clonotype showed up many times. Written as DNA, the CDR3 is TGTGCCAGCAACCCTTTGACAGGGGGTTTTTACGAGCAGTACTTC. Its protein product is CASNPLTGGFYEQYF. The chain has TRBV7-9 and TRBJ2-7; 9 bases agree with TRBD1. The germline CDR1 and CDR2 sequences are SEHNR and FQNEAQ (reference sequence). With V trimmed by 7 bases and J by 4 bases, 11 bases remained unmatched. The CDR3 consists of 15 residues.

V usage is TRBV28 and J usage is TRBJ2-7, with 8 bases fitting TRBD1. CDR1 and CDR2 (germline): MDHEN, SYDVKM. Unmatched junction bases numbered 8, after V lost 6 bases and J lost 4 bases. The CDR3 is 14 amino acids. The CDR3 protein is CASRSRGRLYEQYF. The DNA for the CDR3 is TGTGCCAGCAGGTCCAGGGGGCGTCTATACGAGCAGTACTTC.

J is TRBJ2-7 and V is TRBV6-5, with 7 bases matching TRBD2. CDR1 MNHEY and CDR2 SVGAGI come from the germline V gene. CDR3 length equals 15 residues. With V trimmed by 6 bases and J by 1 base, 9 bases remained unmatched. CDR3 region: CASSPTSAQSYEQYF. CDR3 nucleotide sequence: TGTGCCAGCAGCCCTACTAGCGCCCAGTCCTACGAGCAGTACTTC.

This sequence joins TRBV7-2 and TRBJ2-1; tentatively, D is TRBD1 (6 bases). This CDR3 comprises 16 residues. Between the trimmed V and J ends, which lost 4 bases and 0 bases, there was a span of 13 bases. Germline CDR1 is SGHTA and CDR2 is FQGNSA. CDR3 residues: CASSSQGRSSYNEQFF. CDR3 coding DNA: TGTGCCAGCAGCTCCCAGGGGCGGAGCTCCTACAATGAGCAGTTCTTC.

This clonotype was observed many times. CDR3 in DNA: TGTGCCAGCAGCTTTGCGACAGTGAGCTCCTACAATGAGCAGTTCTTC. It specifies CASSFATVSSYNEQFF. The genes are TRBV7-6 and TRBJ2-1; perhaps TRBD1 as D (5 bases). Trimming took 3 bases from V and 0 from J, leaving 12 bases between them. The CDR3 is made up of 16 amino acids. CDR1 and CDR2 (germline): SGHVS, FNYEAQ.

This clonotype has only a few counts. This chain links TRBV6-5 with TRBJ2-7; no definite D call. V lost 0 bases and J 12 bases, leaving 18 bases between the germline ends. CDR1 and CDR2 (germline): MNHEY, SVGAGI. This CDR3 has 14 residues. CDR3 in amino acids: CASSYSTTGGPTYF. The CDR3 DNA reads TGTGCCAGCAGTTACTCCACCACGGGCGGCCCCACGTACTTC.

This clonotype was counted between two and nine times. This rearrangement joins TRBV7-9 to TRBJ1-4; TRBD1 agrees at 8 bases. The germline V gene encodes CDR1 SEHNR and CDR2 FQNEAQ (reference sequence). The CDR3 totals 14 residues. V lost 7 bases to trimming and J lost 4 bases; unmatched junction nucleotides: 5. In DNA, the CDR3 is TGTGCCAGCACCACGGGACAGGTTAATGAAAAACTGTTTTTT. Translated, it gives CASTTGQVNEKLFF.

The V and J genes are TRBV20-1 and TRBJ2-1, with unresolved D. V was pared by 5 bases and J by 0 bases, with 14 bases between. The germline V gene has CDR1 DFQATT and CDR2 SNEGSKA (reference sequence). The CDR3 is made up of 15 amino acids. CDR3 nucleotide sequence: TGCAGTGCTCCTCCCCTAGTAGCCTCCTACAATGAGCAGTTCTTC. Translated: CSAPPLVASYNEQFF.

The genes are TRBV12-3 or TRBV12-4 and TRBJ1-5; 7 positions match TRBD1. Losses at the gene ends were 0 bases for V and 2 bases for J; bases not matched to a gene: 1. This CDR3 spans 15 amino acids. The CDR3 sequence is CASSLAGQGNQPQHF. In DNA, the CDR3 is TGTGCCAGCAGTTTAGCAGGACAGGGCAATCAGCCCCAGCATTTT.

The rearrangement joins TRBV5-1 to TRBJ2-2; D remains ambiguous. The CDR3 runs 15 residues. The V gene lost 8 bases and the J gene lost 0 bases, with 14 bases spanning the gap. CDR1 is SGHRS and CDR2 is YFSETQ in the germline V gene. CDR3 protein: CASRSSTANTGELFF. The CDR3 bases are TGCGCCAGTAGGTCCTCTACTGCGAACACCGGGGAGCTGTTTTTT.

The V and J genes are TRBV20-1 and TRBJ2-1, with D unresolved. CDR1 and CDR2 (germline): DFQATT, SNEGSKA (reference sequence). The CDR3 has 13 residues. The germline V and J ends were trimmed by 6 bases and 0 bases, with 9 bases remaining between them. This CDR3 reads CSARPSSYNEQFF. In nucleotides, the CDR3 is TGCAGTGCCAGACCCAGCTCCTACAATGAGCAGTTCTTC.

This chain joins TRBV7-2 and TRBJ1-2; D is unresolved. This CDR3 has 14 amino acids. Germline V gene data show CDR1 as SGHTA and CDR2 as FQGNSA. V gave up 0 bases and J gave up 6 bases, with 11 bases separating them. The CDR3 loop reads CASSLAFSVDGYTF. Written as DNA, the CDR3 is TGTGCCAGCAGCTTAGCTTTCTCTGTTGATGGCTACACCTTC. Supplemented by reference TRBV7-2 and TRBJ1-2, the full variable domain reads GAGVSQSPSNKVTEKGKDVELRCDPISGHTALYWYRQSLGQGLEFLIYFQGNSAPDKSGLPSDRFSAERTGGSVSTLTIQRTQQEDSAVYLCASSLAFSVDGYTFGSGTRLTVV.

V gene TRBV20-1 combines with J gene TRBJ1-2; 7 bases align to TRBD1. CDR1 and CDR2 (germline): DFQATT, SNEGSKA (reference sequence). The CDR3 is 13 amino acids. Unmatched junction bases numbered 7, after V lost 3 bases and J lost 6 bases. CDR3 sequence: CSARGGTVDGYTF. The DNA for the CDR3 is TGCAGTGCTAGGGGCGGGACAGTTGATGGCTACACCTTC.

J is TRBJ2-7 and V is TRBV28; the match to TRBD2 covers 10 bases. Germline trimming cut 6 bases from V and 2 bases from J; bases unmatched to any gene: 10. Looked up from germline, CDR1 is MDHEN and CDR2 is SYDVKM. The CDR3 length is 16 residues. This chain's CDR3 is CASRGLASGGPYEQYF. Written as DNA, the CDR3 is TGTGCCAGCAGGGGTTTGGCTAGCGGGGGTCCCTACGAGCAGTACTTC.

This clonotype was recorded a few times. This chain connects TRBV6-5 to TRBJ1-2; D is ambiguous. The germline gives CDR1 MNHEY, CDR2 SVGAGI. The CDR3 contains 15 residues. Between the trimmed V and J ends, which lost 2 bases and 4 bases, there was a span of 14 bases. The CDR3 DNA reads TGTGCCAGCAGTTACGACCGAGCGCGAAGCTATGGCTACACCTTC. As protein: CASSYDRARSYGYTF.

This clonotype was picked up one time. V usage is TRBV6-1 and J usage is TRBJ1-4; no firm D call. The CDR3 loop spans 13 amino acids. Trimming removed 8 bases at V and 5 bases at J, with 12 bases between. Germline V gene lookup returns CDR1 MNHNS and CDR2 SASEGT. CDR3 in DNA: TGTGCCAGCTGTCGGCGGAGAAATGAAAAACTGTTTTTT. Encoded protein: CASCRRRNEKLFF.

This clonotype has only a few counts. V usage is TRBV24-1 and J usage is TRBJ2-6; maybe TRBD2 (7 bases). This CDR3 comprises 16 residues. The V end was cut by 6 bases, the J end by 0 bases, with 11 bases between. Germline CDR1 KGHDR, CDR2 SFDVKD. The CDR3 coding sequence is TGTGCCACCAGTCCTCGGGGGGCCTCTGGGGCCAACGTCCTGACTTTC. Amino acid sequence: CATSPRGASGANVLTF.

The chain recombines TRBV6-1 with TRBJ1-5, with a possible D match to TRBD1 (5 bases). CDR3 length equals 15 residues. CDR1 and CDR2 from the germline V gene are MNHNS and SASEGT. V lost 4 bases to trimming and J lost 1 base, with 11 bases between them. The CDR3 here is CASSVRGVSNQPQHF. CDR3 nucleotide sequence: TGTGCCAGCAGTGTGCGAGGGGTCAGCAATCAGCCCCAGCATTTT.

A word on this clonotype: One end of the junction fails to match germline, which may point to a read error. The chain uses TRBV30 and TRBJ2-1; D not resolved. CDR3 length: 8 amino acids. Germline V lookup: CDR1 GTSNPN, CDR2 SVGIG (reference sequence). The DNA of the CDR3 is TGTGCCATGGACCAGCCTTACTTC. This gives the protein CAMDQPYF.

This clonotype was counted at least ten times. The rearrangement links TRBV7-6 to TRBJ2-2, with D uncertain. The CDR3 sequence is 14 residues long. CDR1 is SGHVS, CDR2 FNYEAQ, per germline. V was pared by 5 bases and J by 6 bases, with 13 bases between. Written as DNA, the CDR3 is TGTGCCAGCAGCCCGAGACGAGTCCCCGGGGAGCTGTTTTTT. Amino acid sequence: CASSPRRVPGELFF.

The chain has TRBV5-4 and TRBJ2-1, with TRBD1 as a possible D gene (6 bases). The germline CDR1 and CDR2 sequences are SGHNT and YYREEE (reference sequence). The CDR3 has 17 residues. The germline V and J ends were trimmed by 0 bases and 12 bases, with 25 bases remaining between them. Here the CDR3 DNA reads TGTGCCAGCAGCTTGGCCTCGGCGGCAGGGGCCTTAATTCGGCAGTTCTTC. Translated, it gives CASSLASAAGALIRQFF.